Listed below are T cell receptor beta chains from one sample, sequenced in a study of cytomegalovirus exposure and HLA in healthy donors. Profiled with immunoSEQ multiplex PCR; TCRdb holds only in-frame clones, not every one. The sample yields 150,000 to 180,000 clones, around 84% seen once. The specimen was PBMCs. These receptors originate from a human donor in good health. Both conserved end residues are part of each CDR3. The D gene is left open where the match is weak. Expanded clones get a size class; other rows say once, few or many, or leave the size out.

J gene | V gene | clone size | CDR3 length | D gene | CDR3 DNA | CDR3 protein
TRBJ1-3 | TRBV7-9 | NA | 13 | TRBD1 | TGTGCCAGCCGACAGGGCTCTGGAAACACCATATATTTT | CASRQGSGNTIYF
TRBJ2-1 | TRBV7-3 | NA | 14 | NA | TGTGCCAGCAGCCTTGGACAAGCCGTGGATGAGCAGTTCTTC | CASSLGQAVDEQFF
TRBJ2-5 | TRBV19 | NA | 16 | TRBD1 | TGTGCCAGTAGTTCGGGACAGGGGGTAGTTGGAGAGACCCAGTACTTC | CASSSGQGVVGETQYF
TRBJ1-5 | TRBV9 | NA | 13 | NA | TGTGCCAGCAGCGTAGGAGGGTATCAGCCCCAGCATTTT | CASSVGGYQPQHF
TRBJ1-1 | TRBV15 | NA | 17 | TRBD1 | TGTGCCACCAGCGGGGACAGGGCTACCTCGATGAACACTGAAGCTTTCTTT | CATSGDRATSMNTEAFF
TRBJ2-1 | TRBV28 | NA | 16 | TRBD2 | TGTGCCAGCAGTTTATTTACTAGCGACTCCTACAATGAGCAGTTCTTC | CASSLFTSDSYNEQFF
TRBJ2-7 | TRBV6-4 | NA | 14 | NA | TGTGCCATCCCCCTCGCAGAGGGCTCCTACGAGCAGTACTTC | CAIPLAEGSYEQYF
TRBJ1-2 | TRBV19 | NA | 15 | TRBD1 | TGTGCCAGTAGGACGGGTTTTGGACAGGGCTATGGCTACACCTTC | CASRTGFGQGYGYTF
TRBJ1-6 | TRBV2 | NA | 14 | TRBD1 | TGTGCCAGCAGTAGGGACAGCCCGATGGGGCCCCTCCACTTT | CASSRDSPMGPLHF
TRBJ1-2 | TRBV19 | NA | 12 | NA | TGTGCCAGTAGTATGAAAGAGGCTGGCTACACCTTC | CASSMKEAGYTF
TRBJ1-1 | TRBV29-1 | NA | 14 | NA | TGCAGCGTTTACGGAAACAGGGTCGGGACTGAAGCTTTCTTT | CSVYGNRVGTEAFF
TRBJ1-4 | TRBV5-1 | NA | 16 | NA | TGCGCCAGCCGATTGGGCCTCAGGGATGGCGTAGAAAAACTGTTTTTT | CASRLGLRDGVEKLFF
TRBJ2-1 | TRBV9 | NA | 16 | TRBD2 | TGTGCCAGCAGCGTATGGGGCGGGGGGGCCCCCAATGAGCAGTTCTTC | CASSVWGGGAPNEQFF
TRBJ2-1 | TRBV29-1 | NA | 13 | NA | TGCAGCGTTGACGGGAGCTCCTACAATGAGCAGTTCTTC | CSVDGSSYNEQFF
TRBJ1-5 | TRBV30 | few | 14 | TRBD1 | TGTGCCTGGAACCCGGGACAGGGCAATCAGCCCCAGCATTTT | CAWNPGQGNQPQHF
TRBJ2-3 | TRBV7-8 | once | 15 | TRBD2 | TGTGCCAGCAGCTATTTAGCGGGGTACACAGATACGCAGTATTTT | CASSYLAGYTDTQYF
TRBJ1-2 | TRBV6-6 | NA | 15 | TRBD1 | TGTGCCAGCACCTACCGGACAGGAGCTAACTATGGCTACACCTTC | CASTYRTGANYGYTF
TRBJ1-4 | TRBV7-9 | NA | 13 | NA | TGTGCCAGCAGCTTAGCGACAGGTGAAAAACTGTTTTTT | CASSLATGEKLFF
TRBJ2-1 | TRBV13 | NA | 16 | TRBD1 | TGTGCCAGCAGCTCCCGGGGACAGTTCCAGGCCAATGAGCAGTTCTTC | CASSSRGQFQANEQFF
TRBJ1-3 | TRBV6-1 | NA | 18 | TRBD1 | TGTGCCAGCAGTGAAGGCACTCCGGGACAGGTACCTGGAAACACCATATATTTT | CASSEGTPGQVPGNTIYF
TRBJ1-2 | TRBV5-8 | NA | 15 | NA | TGTGCCAGCAGCCGAGGTGGGGGAGGCCTCTATGGCTACACCTTC | CASSRGGGGLYGYTF
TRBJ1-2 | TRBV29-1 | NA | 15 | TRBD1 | TGCAGCGTAGGACAGGCGGTACGCACCAACTATGGCTACACCTTC | CSVGQAVRTNYGYTF
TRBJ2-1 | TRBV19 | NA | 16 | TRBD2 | TGTGCCAGTAGTATCGCCCTAGCGGGGGCCTACAATGAGCAGTTCTTC | CASSIALAGAYNEQFF
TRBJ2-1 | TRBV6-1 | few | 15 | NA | TGTGCCAGCAGTGAAGGGAGGGGCTTCTACAATGAGCAGTTCTTC | CASSEGRGFYNEQFF
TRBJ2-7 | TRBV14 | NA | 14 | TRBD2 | TGTGCCAGCAGCCGCGGGCGGGGGATCTACGAGCAGTACTTC | CASSRGRGIYEQYF
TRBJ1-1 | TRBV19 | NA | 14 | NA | TGTGCCAGTAGTATATTTCGGGGAAACACTGAAGCTTTCTTT | CASSIFRGNTEAFF
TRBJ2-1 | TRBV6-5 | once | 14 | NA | TGTGCCAGCAGCAGACAGGCCGCCTACAATGAGCAGTTCTTC | CASSRQAAYNEQFF
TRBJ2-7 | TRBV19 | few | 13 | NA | TGTGCCAGTAGTATAAGTCTAGCCGACGAGCAGTACTTC | CASSISLADEQYF
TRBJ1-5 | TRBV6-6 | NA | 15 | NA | TGTGCCAGCAGCTCTCAGGGTCTGAGCAATCAGCCCCAGCATTTT | CASSSQGLSNQPQHF
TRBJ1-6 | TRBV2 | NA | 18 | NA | TGTGCCAGCAGTGAAAAATTAGGCCGGAGCTCCTATAATTCACCCCTCCACTTT | CASSEKLGRSSYNSPLHF
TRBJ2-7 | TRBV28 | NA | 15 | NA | TGTGCCAGCAGCCCCCCCTTCGGTAGTATCCACGAGCAGTACTTC | CASSPPFGSIHEQYF
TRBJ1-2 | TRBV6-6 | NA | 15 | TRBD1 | TGTGCCAGCAGAATGGGTTCACAGGGGAAGTATGGCTACACCTTC | CASRMGSQGKYGYTF
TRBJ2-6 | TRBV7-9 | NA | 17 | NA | TGTGCCAGCAGAGAGAATTTGGGCCGCTCTGGGGCCAACGTCCTGACTTTC | CASRENLGRSGANVLTF
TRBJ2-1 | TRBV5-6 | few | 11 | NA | TGTGCCAGCAGCGTCAGGGATAGAGAGTTCTTC | CASSVRDREFF
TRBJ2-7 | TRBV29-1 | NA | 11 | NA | TGCAGCGTGGAGATAAACTACGAGCAGTACTTC | CSVEINYEQYF
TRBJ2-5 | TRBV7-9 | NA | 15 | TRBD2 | TGTGCCAGCAGCTTAGCGTTGGGGGGGAAAGAGACCCAGTACTTC | CASSLALGGKETQYF
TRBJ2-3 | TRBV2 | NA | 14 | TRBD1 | TGTGCCAGCGAATTGACAGGGGCAACAGATACGCAGTATTTT | CASELTGATDTQYF
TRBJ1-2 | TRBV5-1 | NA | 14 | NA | TGCGCCAGCAGCTTCGGCAGGGGATTAGATGGCTACACCTTC | CASSFGRGLDGYTF
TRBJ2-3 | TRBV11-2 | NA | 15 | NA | TGTGCCAGCAGCTTAGAGGGGGGTAGCACAGATACGCAGTATTTT | CASSLEGGSTDTQYF
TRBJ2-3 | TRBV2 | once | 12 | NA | TGTGCCAGCAGAGAGGAGGGGCATACGCAGTATTTT | CASREEGHTQYF
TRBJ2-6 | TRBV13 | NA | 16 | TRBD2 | TGTGCCAGCAGCCCCGGGGGGTTCTCTGGGGCCAACGTCCTGACTTTC | CASSPGGFSGANVLTF
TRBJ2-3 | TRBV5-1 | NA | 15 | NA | TGCGCCAGCAGCTTGGCCGCACTTTACACAGATACGCAGTATTTT | CASSLAALYTDTQYF
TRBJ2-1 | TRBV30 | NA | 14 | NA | TGTGCCTGGACCGTACTTGGAGTCGCGGGTGAGCAGTTCTTC | CAWTVLGVAGEQFF
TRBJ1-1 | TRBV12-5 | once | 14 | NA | TGTGCTAGTGCCGTGGGGCCCGGGAACACTGAAGCTTTCTTT | CASAVGPGNTEAFF
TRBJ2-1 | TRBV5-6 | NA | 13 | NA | TGTGCCAGCAGCTCCGACTACTACAATGAGCAGTTCTTC | CASSSDYYNEQFF
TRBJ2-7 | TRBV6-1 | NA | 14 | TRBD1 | TGTGCCAGCGGGGGACAGGGGATCCCCGGCGAGCAGTACTTC | CASGGQGIPGEQYF
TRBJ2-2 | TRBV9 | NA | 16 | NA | TGTGCCAGCACCTCCGACGGCGGCGCGAACACCGGGGAGCTGTTTTTT | CASTSDGGANTGELFF
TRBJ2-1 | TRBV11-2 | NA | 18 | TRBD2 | TGTGCCAGCAGCCCGCTGTGGGGTAGCGGGACCTCCTACAATGAGCAGTTCTTC | CASSPLWGSGTSYNEQFF
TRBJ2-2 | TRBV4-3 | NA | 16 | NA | TGCGCCAGCAGCCTCGGAACAGGGAAGAGCACCGGGGAGCTGTTTTTT | CASSLGTGKSTGELFF
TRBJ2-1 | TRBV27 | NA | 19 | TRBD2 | TGTGCCAGCAGTTTAAGTGGATGGGAGACTAGCGGGAGGGCAAATGAGCAGTTCTTC | CASSLSGWETSGRANEQFF
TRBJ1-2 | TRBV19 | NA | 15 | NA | TGTGCCAGTAGTACCGGGGGGGGCGCGGACTATGGCTACACCTTC | CASSTGGGADYGYTF
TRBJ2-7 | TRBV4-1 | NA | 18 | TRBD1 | TGCGCCAGCAGCCAATTACCGGGACAGAGCCTTCCGTCCTACGAGCAGTACTTC | CASSQLPGQSLPSYEQYF
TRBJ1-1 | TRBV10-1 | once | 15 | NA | TGCGCCAGCAGTGGGGGTAAAGGGGCGGACACTGAAGCTTTCTTT | CASSGGKGADTEAFF
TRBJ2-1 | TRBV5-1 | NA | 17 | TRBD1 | TGCGCCAGCAGCCTAATCTCGGGGACAGGTGGTTTTAATGAGCAGTTCTTC | CASSLISGTGGFNEQFF
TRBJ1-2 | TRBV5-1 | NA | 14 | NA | TGCGCCAGCAGCTTGAACACAGGGAACTATGGCTACACCTTC | CASSLNTGNYGYTF
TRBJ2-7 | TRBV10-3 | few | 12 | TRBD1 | TGTGCCACTACGACAGGGACGCACGAGCAGTACTTC | CATTTGTHEQYF
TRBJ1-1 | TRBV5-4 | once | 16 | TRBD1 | TGTGCCAGCAGCTTGGCGACAGGGAGTGAAAACACTGAAGCTTTCTTT | CASSLATGSENTEAFF
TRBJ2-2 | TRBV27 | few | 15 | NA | TGTGCCAGCAGTCCAGGGACACTACTCACCGGGGAGCTGTTTTTT | CASSPGTLLTGELFF
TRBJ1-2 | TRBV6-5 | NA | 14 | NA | TGTGCCAGCAGGAAACACGCAGTCGACTATGGCTACACCTTC | CASRKHAVDYGYTF
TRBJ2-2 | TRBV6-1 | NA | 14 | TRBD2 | TGTGCCAGCAGTGGGACTAGCGGGAGAGGGGAGCTGTTTTTT | CASSGTSGRGELFF